The TCR beta chain described here comes from a study of CD8+CD57+ T cells in acquired aplastic anemia. Study-wide context: Quantities of DNA derived from sorted CD4+ and CD8+ cells averaged 3.2 ug.

This clonotype was found many times. Its specificity is unknown. Findings and caveats of the study: Patients and controls turned out to have twenty-nine CD8+ CDR3 sequences in common.

Germline-derived CDR1 and CDR2 are LNHDA and SQIVND (reference sequence). This CDR3 has 13 amino acids. Trimming removed 3 bases from V and 2 bases from J, with 6 bases in between. The TCR beta profiling, which covered VDJ combination and CDR3 sequence, was carried out using genomic DNA as the template. MiXCR, run by TCRdb on the reads, gives a single entry per CDR3 protein. This sample has about 81,000 distinct CDR3 sequences, with about 45% found just once. The chain is built from TRBV19 and TRBJ2-3; D uncertain. The sequencing input was sorted CD4+, CD8+, or CD8+CD57+ T cells (not recorded which) from PBMCs. This clonotype was obtained from a human donor in good health, serving as a control. Here the CDR3 DNA reads TGTGCCAGTAGTATGGTGATCACAGATACGCAGTATTTT. Translating gives CASSMVITDTQYF.